This T cell receptor (beta chain) was sequenced in a study of T cell responses to AZD1222 COVID-19 vaccine. Doses given second, at about 4 or about 12 weeks, were pooled. The method was immunoSEQ multiplex PCR; TCRdb's version includes in-frame clones alone and lacks a portion of them. The table includes under 95,000 clones, around 90% detected once. With respect to this clone: Its antigen is currently unknown.

From germline, CDR1 is SGHRS and CDR2 YFSETQ. J was trimmed by 3 bases and V by 4 bases; bases with no gene match: 15. The CDR3 runs to 18 residues. General study results and limits: Baseline antibody screening turned up just a handful of seropositive AZD1222 recipients. Spike as a whole was targeted by vaccine-associated CD4 TCRs, dominant at 160-218 and 743-854. Spike-specific TCR breadth and depth were elevated following two AZD1222 doses.

The sequence came from an adult who received the AZD1222 COVID-19 vaccine. The chain uses TRBV5-1 and TRBJ1-1, with 10 nucleotides matching TRBD1. The sample here was peripheral blood, taken 28 days after the second AZD1222 dose. In DNA form, the CDR3 reads TGCGCCAGCAGCCGGGGGCCGCGTGGGACAGGGGTCTACACTGAAGCTTTCTTT. Amino acid sequence: CASSRGPRGTGVYTEAFF.